This TCR beta chain was found in a study of blood T cell repertoires in COVID-19. On the study more broadly: Specimens from acute and convalescent COVID-19 originated in the United States, Italy and Spain. T cells, B-cell-depleted T cells, or PBMCs supplied cDNA or gDNA.

Trimming at V came to 7 bases and at J to 3 bases, leaving 9 bases not matched to a gene. CDR3 size: 15 residues. Germline V gives CDR1 LNHDA, CDR2 SQIVND (reference sequence). In the original analysis: Amplification of reference gene primers was used by the study to estimate nucleated cell counts. The method was immunoSEQ multiplex PCR; TCRdb's version includes in-frame clones alone and lacks a portion of them. That table is the source of V, J and clone size, and D and trimming were worked out from the DNA. The table lists about 35,000 clones, roughly 87% of them singletons. Sequencing was done on a sample of peripheral blood. This receptor was identified in a man of 80 years or more with acute or convalescent COVID-19. The V gene is TRBV19, the J gene TRBJ1-5; TRBD1 aligns across 7 bases. The CDR3 sequence: CASTPTGMDNQPQHF. In DNA, the CDR3 is TGTGCCAGTACCCCGACAGGGATGGACAATCAGCCCCAGCATTTT.